This TCR beta chain was found in a study of CD8+CD57+ T cells in acquired aplastic anemia. Study findings and constraints: Patients and controls shared approximately 28 CD8+ CDR3 sequences. Controls did not differ significantly from patients in CD8+ Simpson's diversity.

A note on this clonotype: Its specificity is unknown.

The sequenced patients had an expansion of CD8+CD57+ cells seen by flow cytometry. Profiling that covered TCR beta VDJ and CDR3 relied on genomic DNA as its template. TCRdb reprocessed the reads via MiXCR and lists one record per CDR3 protein. The sample holds under 350,000 distinct CDR3 sequences, approximately 60% seen once. Trimming took off 3 bases at V and 2 bases at J, with 11 bases between the two ends. Germline CDR1 is LNHNV and CDR2 is YYDKDF (reference sequence). The CDR3 spans 14 residues. The chain carries TRBV15 and TRBJ2-7, with D possibly being TRBD1 or TRBD2 (5 bases each). The TCR was taken from a human donor with aplastic anemia. The source material was sorted CD4+, CD8+, or CD8+CD57+ T cells (not recorded which) from PBMCs. CDR3 loop: CATSSRDPAYEQYF. The CDR3 nucleotides are TGTGCCACCAGCAGCCGGGACCCAGCCTACGAGCAGTACTTC.